This entry lists 27 T cell receptor beta chains sequenced from one sample in a study of cytomegalovirus exposure and HLA in healthy donors. PCR used 60 Vbeta primers and 13 Jbeta primers. Profiled with immunoSEQ multiplex PCR; TCRdb holds only in-frame clones, not every one. Of some 130,000 clones in the sample, about 80% were seen once. The source material was PBMCs. The receptors derive from a man younger than 40 in good health.

The gene calls are TRBV6-1 and TRBJ1-2; D unclear. The CDR3 has 13 amino acids. Trimming stripped 3 bases from V and 3 bases from J, with 8 bases between. Germline V gene data show CDR1 as MNHNS and CDR2 as SASEGT. The CDR3, as DNA: TGTGCCAGCAGTGACCCGCCGGACTATGGCTACACCTTC. This codes for CASSDPPDYGYTF.

The J gene is TRBJ2-5, the V gene TRBV7-8, with a tentative D call TRBD2 (5 bases). Trimming removed 5 bases at V and 10 bases at J, with 14 bases between. CDR1 is SGHVS and CDR2 is FQNEAQ in the germline V gene. The CDR3 consists of 12 residues. This CDR3 reads CASSPSLEGQYF. CDR3 in DNA: TGTGCCAGCAGCCCCTCTCTTGAGGGCCAGTACTTC.

This CDR3 reads CASALNNEQFF. CDR3 DNA sequence: TGTGCTAGTGCCCTTAACAATGAGCAGTTCTTC. The chain combines TRBV12-5 with TRBJ2-1; D remains unclear. Trimming shortened V by 7 bases and J by 5 bases, and 6 bases separated the two germline ends. Germline V gives CDR1 LGHNT, CDR2 FRNRAP. This CDR3 has 11 residues. Full variable domain (rest looked up from reference TRBV12-5 and TRBJ2-1): DARVTQTPRHKVTEMGQEVTMRCQPILGHNTVFWYRQTMMQGLELLAYFRNRAPLDDSGMPKDRFSAEMPDATLATLKIQPSEPRDSAVYFCASALNNEQFFGPGTRLTVL.

The rearrangement joins TRBV18 to TRBJ2-7, with TRBD1 identical over 10 bases. The germline gives CDR1 KGHSH, CDR2 LQKENI. The CDR3 extends over 17 amino acids. The ends lost 6 bases at V and 6 bases at J; junction bases unmatched: 17. This CDR3 is CASSALAPGTGESEQYF. The CDR3 DNA sequence: TGTGCCAGCTCCGCTTTAGCCCCCGGGACAGGGGAGTCCGAGCAGTACTTC.

This chain uses TRBV15 with TRBJ1-2; D ambiguous. Germline loops: CDR1 LNHNV, CDR2 YYDKDF (reference sequence). The CDR3 runs 15 residues. The ends were cut back, 0 bases at V and 6 bases at J, with 14 bases in the middle. CDR3 coding DNA: TGTGCCACCAGCAGAGATGGAGGAAGAGGACATGGCTACACCTTC. Its protein is CATSRDGGRGHGYTF.

This sequence joins TRBV7-9 and TRBJ2-4; 7 bases are a match to TRBD2. Per germline, CDR1 SEHNR and CDR2 FQNEAQ (reference sequence). The CDR3 covers 13 residues. The V and J ends lost 0 bases and 9 bases, in that order; junction bases with no gene match: 2. The CDR3 region is CASSLAGGSIQYF. CDR3 in DNA: TGTGCCAGCAGCTTAGCGGGAGGGAGCATTCAGTACTTC.

This sequence joins TRBV7-2 and TRBJ2-7, with a weak D call TRBD1 (6 bases). In germline, CDR1 is SGHTA, CDR2 FQGNSA. The CDR3 runs to 14 residues. With 2 bases removed from V and 5 bases from J, the gap between germline ends came to 13 bases. CDR3 DNA sequence: TGTGCCAGCAGCTTACACAAGACAGGAAACGAGCAGTACTTC. It specifies CASSLHKTGNEQYF.

The J gene is TRBJ2-7, the V gene TRBV2, with 10 nucleotides matching TRBD1. CDR3 length: 14 amino acids. The J segment lost 5 bases and the V segment lost 10 bases, leaving 11 bases of the junction unmatched. In germline, CDR1 is SNHLY, CDR2 FYNNEI. CDR3 coding DNA: TGTGCCATCCCTGCGGGGACAGGGGTCAACGAGCAGTACTTC. It specifies CAIPAGTGVNEQYF.

This chain uses TRBV5-6 with TRBJ2-1, with 7 bases matching TRBD2. The CDR3 has 17 residues. Germline V gene sequence: CDR1 SGHDT, CDR2 YYEEEE. The trim removed 0 bases at V and 0 bases at J, leaving 6 bases unmatched. Written as DNA, the CDR3 is TGTGCCAGCAGCTTGGTGCTAGCGGAGGCCTCCTACAATGAGCAGTTCTTC. Amino acids: CASSLVLAEASYNEQFF. Full variable domain (remainder filled in from reference TRBV5-6 and TRBJ2-1): DAGVTQSPTHLIKTRGQQVTLRCSPKSGHDTVSWYQQALGQGPQFIFQYYEEEERQRGNFPDRFSGHQFPNYSSELNVNALLLGDSALYLCASSLVLAEASYNEQFFGPGTRLTVL.

The V call is TRBV18, the J call TRBJ2-7, with 8 nucleotides matching TRBD1. The CDR3 is made up of 15 amino acids. Trimming at V came to 4 bases and at J to 5 bases, leaving 10 bases not matched to a gene. Germline loops: CDR1 KGHSH, CDR2 LQKENI. In nucleotides, the CDR3 is TGTGCCAGCTCACAGAACAGGGGGGATGTAGACGAGCAGTACTTC. Protein sequence: CASSQNRGDVDEQYF.

The chain is built from TRBV28 and TRBJ2-1, with unresolved D. Trimming took off 7 bases at V and 0 bases at J, with 19 bases between the two ends. The V gene's germline CDR1 is MDHEN and CDR2 SYDVKM. The CDR3 covers 17 residues. The CDR3 here is CASTNPPGRSSYNEQFF. CDR3 sequence (DNA): TGTGCCAGCACCAATCCCCCGGGTAGGAGCTCCTACAATGAGCAGTTCTTC.

The chain carries TRBV15 and TRBJ2-1, with 9 bases aligning to TRBD2. Trimming at V came to 8 bases and at J to 10 bases, leaving 6 bases not matched to a gene. Germline CDR1 LNHNV, CDR2 YYDKDF (reference sequence). CDR3 length equals 12 residues. CDR3: CATSSGGLEQFF. CDR3 DNA: TGTGCCACCTCGAGCGGGGGGTTGGAGCAGTTCTTC.

The V gene is TRBV27, the J gene TRBJ2-7; D remains unclear. The CDR3 length is 13 residues. V was cut by 3 bases and J by 0 bases, with 6 bases left in between. Germline CDR1 reads MNHEY; CDR2 reads SMNVEV (reference sequence). For the CDR3, the DNA is TGTGCCAGCAGTTTGACGGGCTCCTACGAGCAGTACTTC. It codes for CASSLTGSYEQYF.

The J gene is TRBJ2-7, the V gene TRBV5-4, with a tentative D call TRBD2 (5 bases). CDR1 and CDR2 from the germline V gene are SGHNT and YYREEE (reference sequence). This CDR3 has 14 residues. Between the trimmed V and J ends, which lost 4 bases and 5 bases, there was a span of 16 bases. CDR3 amino acids: CASSPGVAPHEQYF. In nucleotides, the CDR3 is TGTGCCAGCAGCCCCGGGGTAGCGCCCCACGAGCAGTACTTC.

In DNA, the CDR3 is TGTGCCAGCAGCTTGTATCGCTACGCAATTTACAATGAGCAGTTCTTC. Protein product: CASSLYRYAIYNEQFF. V usage is TRBV5-4 and J usage is TRBJ2-1, with D unresolved. Per germline, CDR1 SGHNT and CDR2 YYREEE (reference sequence). V lost 1 base and J 4 bases, leaving 15 bases between the germline ends. The CDR3 runs 16 residues.

This clone was detected only a few times. The V and J genes are TRBV6-1 and TRBJ2-7; 7 bases map to TRBD1. Trimming removed 8 bases from V and 2 bases from J; junction bases left unmatched: 9. The CDR3 loop spans 14 amino acids. CDR1 is MNHNS, CDR2 SASEGT, per germline. The CDR3 loop reads CASSSGTEAYEQYF. The CDR3 DNA sequence: TGTGCCAGCTCTTCCGGGACAGAAGCCTACGAGCAGTACTTC.

This chain connects TRBV18 to TRBJ2-7; D possibly corresponds to TRBD1 (5 bases). V shed 5 bases and J shed 3 bases, with 8 bases lying between them. Germline V gives CDR1 KGHSH, CDR2 LQKENI. This CDR3 has 12 residues. The CDR3 spells CASSSTDYEQYF. In nucleotides, the CDR3 is TGTGCCAGCTCATCGACAGACTACGAGCAGTACTTC.

The V gene is TRBV4-1, the J gene TRBJ2-7; D is possibly TRBD1 (5 bases). From germline, CDR1 is MGHRA and CDR2 YSYEKL. Trimming stripped 4 bases from V and 1 base from J, with 14 bases between. CDR3 length: 15 amino acids. CDR3 loop: CASSPSTVSSYEQYF. The CDR3 region has the DNA TGCGCCAGCAGCCCATCGACAGTAAGTTCCTACGAGCAGTACTTC.

The rearrangement joins TRBV5-1 to TRBJ2-3; D unclear. Trimming pared 4 bases from V and 6 bases from J, leaving 9 bases between. In germline, CDR1 is SGHRS, CDR2 YFSETQ. CDR3 length equals 12 residues. CDR3 sequence reads: CASSLPTDTQYF. The DNA for the CDR3 is TGCGCCAGCAGCCTACCTACGGATACGCAGTATTTT.

The chain uses TRBV6-6 and TRBJ2-5, with D possibly matching TRBD1 (6 bases). V lost 4 bases, J lost 4 bases, and 13 bases lay in between. Looked up from germline, CDR1 is MNHNY and CDR2 is SVGAGI (reference sequence). The CDR3 contains 14 residues. The CDR3 bases are TGTGCCAGCAGTTCCCGACAGGCGGGAGAGACCCAGTACTTC. Amino acids: CASSSRQAGETQYF.

The chain couples TRBV25-1 to TRBJ2-7; 12 nucleotides align to TRBD2. Germline V gives CDR1 MGHDK, CDR2 SYGVNS. J was trimmed by 6 bases and V by 1 base; bases with no gene match: 4. The CDR3 is 15 amino acids. The CDR3 here is CASSELALAGGEQYF. The CDR3 region has the DNA TGTGCCAGCAGTGAATTAGCACTAGCGGGAGGCGAGCAGTACTTC.

The rearrangement links TRBV15 to TRBJ2-1; D gene ambiguous. With 0 bases removed from V and 3 bases from J, the gap between germline ends came to 6 bases. From germline, CDR1 is LNHNV and CDR2 YYDKDF (reference sequence). The CDR3 totals 14 residues. DNA for the CDR3: TGTGCCACCAGCAGAGATCAGGACTACAATGAGCAGTTCTTC. Its translation is CATSRDQDYNEQFF.

This chain joins TRBV19 and TRBJ2-3; perhaps TRBD1 as D (7 bases). CDR3 length: 16 amino acids. Germline V gene lookup returns CDR1 LNHDA and CDR2 SQIVND (reference sequence). V gave up 3 bases and J gave up 0 bases, with 13 bases separating them. CDR3 sequence reads: CASSMEGAPSTDTQYF. Written as DNA, the CDR3 is TGTGCCAGTAGTATGGAGGGGGCCCCTAGCACAGATACGCAGTATTTT.

This clone was detected only once. The rearrangement links TRBV2 to TRBJ2-1; 10 bases are shared with TRBD1. Germline CDR1 and CDR2: SNHLY and FYNNEI. The CDR3 is 16 amino acids. V lost 0 bases to trimming and J lost 6 bases; unmatched junction nucleotides: 5. The CDR3 loop is CASSEAGDRGTNEQFF. The CDR3 DNA sequence: TGTGCCAGCAGTGAAGCTGGGGACAGGGGCACCAATGAGCAGTTCTTC.

The gene calls are TRBV10-2 and TRBJ2-3; TRBD2 matches 11 bases. Trimming at V came to 6 bases and at J to 6 bases, leaving 5 bases not matched to a gene. The germline V gene has CDR1 WSHSY and CDR2 SAAADI. The CDR3 consists of 14 residues. The CDR3 DNA reads TGCGCCAGCAGACTAGCGGGAGCCGGCGATACGCAGTATTTT. Protein sequence: CASRLAGAGDTQYF.

The chain recombines TRBV29-1 with TRBJ2-1, with 10 bases lining up with TRBD2. CDR3 length: 15 amino acids. The germline V gene encodes CDR1 SQVTM and CDR2 ANQGSEA. V gave up 6 bases and J gave up 10 bases; unmatched junction bases: 15. The CDR3 loop is CSVTPRGLARVEQFF. Written as DNA, the CDR3 is TGCAGCGTCACCCCTCGGGGACTAGCGCGAGTGGAGCAGTTCTTC.

V usage is TRBV28 and J usage is TRBJ1-2, with D perhaps matching TRBD1 (6 bases). CDR3 size: 12 residues. Per germline, CDR1 MDHEN and CDR2 SYDVKM. Deletions cut 11 bases from V and 6 bases from J, with 16 bases between. CDR3 amino acids: CAGSTGSNGYTF. The CDR3 DNA reads TGTGCCGGAAGTACAGGGTCGAATGGCTACACCTTC.